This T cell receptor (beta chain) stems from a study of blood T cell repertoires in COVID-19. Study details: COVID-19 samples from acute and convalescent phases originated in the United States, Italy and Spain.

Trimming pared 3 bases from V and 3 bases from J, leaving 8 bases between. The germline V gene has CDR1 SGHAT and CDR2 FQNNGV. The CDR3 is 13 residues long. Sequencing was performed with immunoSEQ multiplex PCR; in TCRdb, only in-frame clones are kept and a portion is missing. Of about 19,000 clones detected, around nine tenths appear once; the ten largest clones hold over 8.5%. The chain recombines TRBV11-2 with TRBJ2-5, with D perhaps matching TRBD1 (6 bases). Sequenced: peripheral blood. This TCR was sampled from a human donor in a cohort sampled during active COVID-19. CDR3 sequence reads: CASSFRTEETQYF. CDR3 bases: TGTGCCAGCAGCTTCCGGACAGAAGAGACCCAGTACTTC.